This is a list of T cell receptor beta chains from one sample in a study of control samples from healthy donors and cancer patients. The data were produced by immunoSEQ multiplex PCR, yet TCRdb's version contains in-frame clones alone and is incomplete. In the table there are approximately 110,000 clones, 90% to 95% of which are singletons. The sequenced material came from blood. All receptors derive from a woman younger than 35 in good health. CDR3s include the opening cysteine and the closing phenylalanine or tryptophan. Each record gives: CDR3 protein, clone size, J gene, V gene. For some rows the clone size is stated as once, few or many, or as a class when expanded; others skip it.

CDR3aa: CASSLNPYGEQFF
abundance: NA
j_gene: TRBJ2-1
v_gene: TRBV7-2

CDR3aa: CASSSRRVPAHTDTQYF
abundance: NA
j_gene: TRBJ2-3
v_gene: TRBV3-1/TRBV3-2

CDR3aa: CASSRGQGHPSYNSPLHF
abundance: NA
j_gene: TRBJ1-6
v_gene: TRBV21-1

CDR3aa: CASSISDRQHQETQYF
abundance: NA
j_gene: TRBJ2-5
v_gene: TRBV19

CDR3aa: CASRKDIQLSYEQYF
abundance: NA
j_gene: TRBJ2-7
v_gene: TRBV27

CDR3aa: CASSQEDQDQETQYF
abundance: once
j_gene: TRBJ2-5
v_gene: TRBV4-3

CDR3aa: CASSRDSYNEQFF
abundance: NA
j_gene: TRBJ2-1
v_gene: TRBV13

CDR3aa: CASSLLAGDTDTQYF
abundance: NA
j_gene: TRBJ2-3
v_gene: TRBV4-2

CDR3aa: CASSSLDRADTEAFF
abundance: NA
j_gene: TRBJ1-1
v_gene: TRBV6-2/TRBV6-3

CDR3aa: CASSDGTGGNKPQHF
abundance: few
j_gene: TRBJ1-5
v_gene: TRBV5-1

CDR3aa: CASSQGMNTEAFF
abundance: NA
j_gene: TRBJ1-1
v_gene: TRBV4-1

CDR3aa: CASRDRVGDTEAFF
abundance: NA
j_gene: TRBJ1-1
v_gene: TRBV2

CDR3aa: CASRSQGTSYNSPLHF
abundance: NA
j_gene: TRBJ1-6
v_gene: TRBV5-4

CDR3aa: CASSLTGTSNQKQYF
abundance: NA
j_gene: TRBJ2-7
v_gene: TRBV7-3

CDR3aa: CASSVKLTGGEDTQYF
abundance: NA
j_gene: TRBJ2-3
v_gene: TRBV13

CDR3aa: CASSPGDRGNTEAFF
abundance: NA
j_gene: TRBJ1-1
v_gene: TRBV7-9

CDR3aa: CASSAPESSGNQETQYF
abundance: NA
j_gene: TRBJ2-5
v_gene: TRBV7-9

CDR3aa: CASSFGTGSTEQYF
abundance: NA
j_gene: TRBJ2-7
v_gene: TRBV5-8

CDR3aa: CASSPPGQGMSEAFF
abundance: once
j_gene: TRBJ1-1
v_gene: TRBV7-9

CDR3aa: CASGLVEGAQGYTF
abundance: NA
j_gene: TRBJ1-2
v_gene: TRBV12-5

CDR3aa: CASSEAEGRWLAKNIQYF
abundance: once
j_gene: TRBJ2-4
v_gene: TRBV6-1

CDR3aa: CASSLVHPSNQPQHF
abundance: NA
j_gene: TRBJ1-5
v_gene: TRBV28

CDR3aa: CASSIPGTGSYEQYF
abundance: NA
j_gene: TRBJ2-7
v_gene: TRBV19

CDR3aa: CASSRATPGTSLFEQYF
abundance: NA
j_gene: TRBJ2-7
v_gene: TRBV11-2

CDR3aa: CASSPKFSETENNQPQHF
abundance: NA
j_gene: TRBJ1-5
v_gene: TRBV18

CDR3aa: CARSFHHYGYTF
abundance: NA
j_gene: TRBJ1-2
v_gene: TRBV5-3

CDR3aa: CASSLSIRGWSEQYF
abundance: once
j_gene: TRBJ2-7
v_gene: TRBV27

CDR3aa: CASSGASYEQYF
abundance: NA
j_gene: TRBJ2-7
v_gene: TRBV5-4

CDR3aa: CASSLIDYTQYF
abundance: NA
j_gene: TRBJ2-3
v_gene: TRBV7-2

CDR3aa: CASSLNRDGIYEQYF
abundance: few
j_gene: TRBJ2-7
v_gene: TRBV5-1

CDR3aa: CASRQGLVGEQYF
abundance: NA
j_gene: TRBJ2-7
v_gene: TRBV7-8

CDR3aa: CASSLGGSDNYEQYF
abundance: NA
j_gene: TRBJ2-7
v_gene: TRBV5-1

CDR3aa: CASSVGRGTRSPLHF
abundance: few
j_gene: TRBJ1-6
v_gene: TRBV9

CDR3aa: CASSKSGGSLRDTQYF
abundance: NA
j_gene: TRBJ2-3
v_gene: TRBV18

CDR3aa: CASSLGGGAGELFF
abundance: NA
j_gene: TRBJ2-2
v_gene: TRBV27

CDR3aa: CASSQEVLGGQGDEQYF
abundance: NA
j_gene: TRBJ2-7
v_gene: TRBV4-1

CDR3aa: CASSPPGQAPYNEQFF
abundance: NA
j_gene: TRBJ2-1
v_gene: TRBV18

CDR3aa: CASSWTTSGRGETQYF
abundance: NA
j_gene: TRBJ2-5
v_gene: TRBV7-2

CDR3aa: CASSLGGGGTEAFF
abundance: NA
j_gene: TRBJ1-1
v_gene: TRBV7-2

CDR3aa: CAGSLVPEIGTQYF
abundance: NA
j_gene: TRBJ2-5
v_gene: TRBV11-2